One and the same sample provided the 3 T cell receptor beta chains below, sequenced in a study of human T cells and chemical hapten exposure. TCRdb passed the RACE reads through MiXCR, listing each CDR3 protein once. This table has some 200,000 distinct CDR3 sequences, about a fifth appearing once. Time point: patch test 1, 2 weeks after DPC sensitization. Stated treatment: therapeutic diphenylcyclopropenone sensitization with weekly scalp DPC. The material sequenced was whole blood, taken in connection with sensitization to the hapten diphenylcyclopropenone (DPC). These receptors were taken from a woman in her forties or fifties with alopecia areata. Some clones in this sample may be carry-over from other donors' samples.

Only a few counts were recorded for this clonotype. CDR3 sequence (DNA): TGTGCCAGCAGCTTAACTCGCGCGAGTATTGGTTATGGCTACACCTTC. As protein: CASSLTRASIGYGYTF. V gene TRBV7-9 combines with J gene TRBJ1-2; no definite D call. In germline, CDR1 is SEHNR, CDR2 FQNEAQ (reference sequence). The ends were cut back, 2 bases at V and 5 bases at J, with 18 bases in the middle. The CDR3 spans 16 residues. Together with reference TRBV7-9 and TRBJ1-2, the CDR3 gives the full variable domain: DTGVSQNPRHKITKRGQNVTFRCDPISEHNRLYWYRQTLGQGPEFLTYFQNEAQLEKSRLLSDRFSAERPKGSFSTLEIQRTEQGDSAMYLCASSLTRASIGYGYTFGSGTRLTVV.

This clonotype was observed at least ten times. V usage is TRBV18 and J usage is TRBJ1-1, with 7 bases aligning to TRBD1. The germline V gene encodes CDR1 KGHSH and CDR2 LQKENI. J lost 8 bases, V lost 6 bases, and 9 bases had no gene match. This CDR3 comprises 13 residues. CDR3 DNA sequence: TGTGCCAGCTCGTTGGGACAGACTGGGGAAGCTTTCTTT. Protein: CASSLGQTGEAFF. Full variable domain (outside the CDR3, taken from reference TRBV18 and TRBJ1-1): NAGVMQNPRHLVRRRGQEARLRCSPMKGHSHVYWYRQLPEEGLKFMVYLQKENIIDESGMPKERFSAEFPKEGPSILRIQQVVRGDSAAYFCASSLGQTGEAFFGQGTRLTVV.

The gene calls are TRBV29-1 and TRBJ1-3; D not resolved. Deletions cut 4 bases from V and 1 base from J, with 5 bases between. In germline, CDR1 is SQVTM, CDR2 ANQGSEA. The CDR3 is 12 amino acids. CDR3 DNA: TGCAGCGTTGTAAAGTCTGGAAACACCATATATTTT. This codes for CSVVKSGNTIYF.